Listed below are T cell receptor beta chains from one sample, sequenced in a study of blood T cell repertoires in COVID-19. Assay: immunoSEQ multiplex PCR; the TCRdb copy retains only in-frame clones and omits some. The sample has 100,000 to 150,000 clones, roughly 90% seen once. The sample was peripheral blood. All receptors derive from a man between 65 and 79 years old with active COVID-19. Each CDR3 is given with its conserved first and last residue. Each record gives: CDR3 length, D gene, clone size, J gene, V gene, CDR3 protein, CDR3 DNA. The D gene is left open where the match is weak. Clone size is given for some rows only: seen once, a few or many times, or a class if the clone is expanded.

cdr3_length: 13; d_call: .; clone_size: .; j_call: TRBJ2-1; v_call: TRBV5-1; cdr3_aa: CASSFGGLNEQFF; cdr3_nt: TGCGCCAGCAGCTTTGGGGGCCTCAATGAGCAGTTCTTC
cdr3_length: 12; d_call: TRBD1; clone_size: once; j_call: TRBJ1-4; v_call: TRBV27; cdr3_aa: CASMTGGEKLFF; cdr3_nt: TGTGCCAGCATGACAGGGGGTGAAAAACTGTTTTTT
cdr3_length: 15; d_call: TRBD2; clone_size: once; j_call: TRBJ2-3; v_call: TRBV2; cdr3_aa: CASRKLALSTDTQYF; cdr3_nt: TGTGCCAGCAGGAAACTAGCGCTTAGCACAGATACGCAGTATTTT
cdr3_length: 15; d_call: TRBD1; clone_size: .; j_call: TRBJ2-5; v_call: TRBV2; cdr3_aa: CASSEAWTGEKTQYF; cdr3_nt: TGTGCCAGCAGTGAAGCTTGGACAGGGGAGAAGACCCAGTACTTC
cdr3_length: 14; d_call: TRBD1; clone_size: few; j_call: TRBJ2-7; v_call: TRBV7-9; cdr3_aa: CASSLTGPSYEQYF; cdr3_nt: TGTGCCAGCAGCTTGACAGGGCCCTCCTACGAGCAGTACTTC
cdr3_length: 12; d_call: .; clone_size: .; j_call: TRBJ1-2; v_call: TRBV10-3; cdr3_aa: CAISESAYGYTF; cdr3_nt: TGTGCCATCAGTGAGTCGGCCTATGGCTACACCTTC
cdr3_length: 15; d_call: .; clone_size: .; j_call: TRBJ2-3; v_call: TRBV5-1; cdr3_aa: CASSLDSGGTDTQYF; cdr3_nt: TGCGCCAGCAGCTTGGATTCAGGTGGCACAGATACGCAGTATTTT
cdr3_length: 12; d_call: .; clone_size: .; j_call: TRBJ2-7; v_call: TRBV5-1; cdr3_aa: CASSTNGGEQYF; cdr3_nt: TGCGCCAGCAGCACTAATGGGGGGGAGCAGTACTTC
cdr3_length: 16; d_call: TRBD1; clone_size: .; j_call: TRBJ2-7; v_call: TRBV5-1; cdr3_aa: CASRPNPGGAGKEQYF; cdr3_nt: TGCGCCAGCAGACCAAATCCAGGGGGCGCGGGGAAAGAGCAGTACTTC
cdr3_length: 12; d_call: .; clone_size: .; j_call: TRBJ2-7; v_call: TRBV2; cdr3_aa: CASRDSPYEQYF; cdr3_nt: TGTGCCAGCAGAGACAGCCCCTACGAGCAGTACTTC
cdr3_length: 14; d_call: .; clone_size: .; j_call: TRBJ2-1; v_call: TRBV18; cdr3_aa: CASSPGVRSERPLF; cdr3_nt: TGTGCCAGCTCACCAGGGGTCCGGTCGGAGCGGCCGCTCTTC
cdr3_length: 14; d_call: .; clone_size: .; j_call: TRBJ1-1; v_call: TRBV30; cdr3_aa: CAWKYGGLNTEAFF; cdr3_nt: TGTGCCTGGAAGTACGGGGGGTTGAACACTGAAGCTTTCTTT
cdr3_length: 15; d_call: .; clone_size: .; j_call: TRBJ1-6; v_call: TRBV27; cdr3_aa: CASSLNPGLNSPLHF; cdr3_nt: TGTGCCAGCAGTTTAAATCCAGGACTTAATTCACCCCTCCACTTT
cdr3_length: 18; d_call: .; clone_size: .; j_call: TRBJ2-2; v_call: TRBV7-2; cdr3_aa: CASSLMRQGVGLTGELFF; cdr3_nt: TGTGCCAGCAGCTTAATGCGACAAGGGGTGGGGTTGACCGGGGAGCTGTTTTTT
cdr3_length: 13; d_call: TRBD2; clone_size: once; j_call: TRBJ2-3; v_call: TRBV19; cdr3_aa: CASTAGAADTQYF; cdr3_nt: TGTGCCAGTACAGCGGGGGCCGCAGATACGCAGTATTTT
cdr3_length: 17; d_call: TRBD1; clone_size: .; j_call: TRBJ1-5; v_call: TRBV6-4; cdr3_aa: CASSEAGDRVSNQPQHF; cdr3_nt: TGTGCCAGCAGTGAAGCAGGGGACAGAGTTAGCAATCAGCCCCAGCATTTT
cdr3_length: 14; d_call: TRBD1; clone_size: .; j_call: TRBJ2-7; v_call: TRBV28; cdr3_aa: CASSLDRVRYEQYF; cdr3_nt: TGTGCCAGCAGTTTAGACAGGGTAAGGTACGAGCAGTACTTC
cdr3_length: 15; d_call: TRBD2; clone_size: .; j_call: TRBJ2-1; v_call: TRBV3-1/TRBV3-2; cdr3_aa: CASSLTSGRANEQFF; cdr3_nt: TGTGCCAGCAGCCTAACTAGCGGGAGGGCCAATGAGCAGTTCTTC
cdr3_length: 16; d_call: .; clone_size: .; j_call: TRBJ2-1; v_call: TRBV9; cdr3_aa: CASSVVGRGGYNEQFF; cdr3_nt: TGTGCCAGCAGCGTAGTTGGCAGGGGTGGTTACAATGAGCAGTTCTTC
cdr3_length: 15; d_call: .; clone_size: .; j_call: TRBJ1-1; v_call: TRBV4-1; cdr3_aa: CASSQSNRVNTEAFF; cdr3_nt: TGCGCCAGCAGCCAGTCGAACAGGGTGAACACTGAAGCTTTCTTT
cdr3_length: 14; d_call: .; clone_size: .; j_call: TRBJ1-1; v_call: TRBV19; cdr3_aa: CASSIGRGDTEAFF; cdr3_nt: TGTGCCAGTAGTATAGGCAGGGGCGACACTGAAGCTTTCTTT
cdr3_length: 11; d_call: .; clone_size: .; j_call: TRBJ1-1; v_call: TRBV3-1/TRBV3-2; cdr3_aa: CASSRGGEAFF; cdr3_nt: TGTGCCAGCAGCAGAGGCGGTGAAGCTTTCTTT
cdr3_length: 14; d_call: .; clone_size: .; j_call: TRBJ2-3; v_call: TRBV18; cdr3_aa: CASSPNYSTDTQYF; cdr3_nt: TGTGCCAGCTCACCCAACTACAGCACAGATACGCAGTATTTT
cdr3_length: 16; d_call: TRBD2; clone_size: .; j_call: TRBJ2-5; v_call: TRBV4-2; cdr3_aa: CASSHGTSAFQETQYF; cdr3_nt: TGTGCCAGCAGCCATGGGACTAGCGCCTTCCAAGAGACCCAGTACTTC
cdr3_length: 13; d_call: .; clone_size: .; j_call: TRBJ2-3; v_call: TRBV6-6; cdr3_aa: CASSYAYSDTQYF; cdr3_nt: TGTGCCAGCAGTTATGCATACTCAGATACGCAGTATTTT
cdr3_length: 16; d_call: .; clone_size: .; j_call: TRBJ1-3; v_call: TRBV28; cdr3_aa: CASSLLGAFSGNTIYF; cdr3_nt: TGTGCCAGCAGTTTATTGGGGGCCTTCTCTGGAAACACCATATATTTT
cdr3_length: 14; d_call: TRBD2; clone_size: .; j_call: TRBJ2-1; v_call: TRBV19; cdr3_aa: CASSRLAGDGEQFF; cdr3_nt: TGTGCCAGTAGTAGGCTAGCGGGAGATGGGGAGCAGTTCTTC
cdr3_length: 15; d_call: .; clone_size: .; j_call: TRBJ1-1; v_call: TRBV18; cdr3_aa: CASSPSSGDLTEAFF; cdr3_nt: TGTGCCAGCTCACCCTCGTCAGGGGATTTGACTGAAGCTTTCTTT
cdr3_length: 16; d_call: TRBD2; clone_size: .; j_call: TRBJ2-5; v_call: TRBV7-2; cdr3_aa: CASSLTGLAGRETQYF; cdr3_nt: TGTGCCAGCAGCTTAACAGGACTAGCGGGTAGAGAGACCCAGTACTTC
cdr3_length: 17; d_call: TRBD2; clone_size: .; j_call: TRBJ2-1; v_call: TRBV30; cdr3_aa: CAWSLRSSGRAKNEQFF; cdr3_nt: TGTGCCTGGAGTTTACGGTCTAGCGGGAGGGCCAAAAATGAGCAGTTCTTC
cdr3_length: 17; d_call: TRBD2; clone_size: .; j_call: TRBJ2-1; v_call: TRBV7-2; cdr3_aa: CASSSPKTSGSSGEQFF; cdr3_nt: TGTGCCAGCAGCTCCCCTAAGACTAGCGGGAGTTCTGGGGAGCAGTTCTTC
cdr3_length: 13; d_call: .; clone_size: .; j_call: TRBJ1-1; v_call: TRBV15; cdr3_aa: CATSRRGGSEAFF; cdr3_nt: TGTGCCACCAGCAGAAGGGGTGGGTCTGAAGCTTTCTTT
cdr3_length: 16; d_call: TRBD2; clone_size: .; j_call: TRBJ2-5; v_call: TRBV4-3; cdr3_aa: CASSQGLAAVQETQYF; cdr3_nt: TGCGCCAGCAGCCAGGGCCTAGCGGCCGTACAAGAGACCCAGTACTTC
cdr3_length: 15; d_call: .; clone_size: .; j_call: TRBJ2-3; v_call: TRBV29-1; cdr3_aa: CSVDTFRNNPDTQYF; cdr3_nt: TGCAGCGTTGATACCTTCAGGAACAACCCAGATACGCAGTATTTT
cdr3_length: 14; d_call: TRBD1; clone_size: .; j_call: TRBJ2-1; v_call: TRBV27; cdr3_aa: CASSFAQGASEQFF; cdr3_nt: TGTGCCAGCAGTTTTGCACAGGGGGCTAGTGAGCAGTTCTTC
cdr3_length: 15; d_call: TRBD1; clone_size: .; j_call: TRBJ2-4; v_call: TRBV7-2; cdr3_aa: CASRAQGEIKNIQYF; cdr3_nt: TGTGCCAGCAGAGCACAGGGGGAAATCAAAAACATTCAGTACTTC
cdr3_length: 15; d_call: TRBD2; clone_size: .; j_call: TRBJ2-1; v_call: TRBV9; cdr3_aa: CASSAPGTNGSKQFF; cdr3_nt: TGTGCCAGCAGCGCCCCAGGGACTAACGGGAGTAAGCAGTTCTTC
cdr3_length: 17; d_call: .; clone_size: .; j_call: TRBJ1-4; v_call: TRBV28; cdr3_aa: CASSLRGLGRTNEKLFF; cdr3_nt: TGTGCCAGCAGTTTAAGGGGGTTGGGCAGAACTAATGAAAAACTGTTTTTT
cdr3_length: 13; d_call: .; clone_size: .; j_call: TRBJ2-5; v_call: TRBV7-3; cdr3_aa: CASSSDPQGTQYF; cdr3_nt: TGTGCCAGCAGCTCCGACCCACAGGGGACCCAGTACTTC
cdr3_length: 17; d_call: TRBD1; clone_size: .; j_call: TRBJ2-4; v_call: TRBV7-6; cdr3_aa: CASSPGTGGLAKNIQYF; cdr3_nt: TGTGCCAGCAGCCCCGGGACAGGAGGACTAGCCAAAAACATTCAGTACTTC
cdr3_length: 13; d_call: .; clone_size: .; j_call: TRBJ1-5; v_call: TRBV30; cdr3_aa: CAWSQNSNQPQHF; cdr3_nt: TGTGCCTGGAGTCAGAATAGCAATCAGCCCCAGCATTTT
cdr3_length: 14; d_call: .; clone_size: .; j_call: TRBJ2-7; v_call: TRBV2; cdr3_aa: CASIGGRDSYEQYF; cdr3_nt: TGTGCCAGCATTGGCGGGCGGGACTCCTACGAGCAGTACTTC
cdr3_length: 14; d_call: .; clone_size: .; j_call: TRBJ2-6; v_call: TRBV6-4; cdr3_aa: CASSAGAGANVLTF; cdr3_nt: TGTGCCAGCAGTGCAGGGGCTGGGGCCAACGTCCTGACTTTC
cdr3_length: 15; d_call: .; clone_size: .; j_call: TRBJ2-5; v_call: TRBV5-6; cdr3_aa: CASSLESMVRETQYF; cdr3_nt: TGTGCCAGCAGCTTGGAAAGCATGGTTCGGGAGACCCAGTACTTC
cdr3_length: 16; d_call: TRBD1; clone_size: .; j_call: TRBJ2-1; v_call: TRBV7-3; cdr3_aa: CASSLRGQGAYNEQFF; cdr3_nt: TGTGCCAGCAGCTTACGGGGACAGGGAGCCTACAATGAGCAGTTCTTC
cdr3_length: 13; d_call: .; clone_size: .; j_call: TRBJ2-1; v_call: TRBV30; cdr3_aa: CAWSLGQLDEQFF; cdr3_nt: TGTGCCTGGAGTCTCGGACAGCTGGATGAGCAGTTCTTC
cdr3_length: 16; d_call: TRBD2; clone_size: .; j_call: TRBJ2-2; v_call: TRBV7-9; cdr3_aa: CAPSLDGRADTGELFF; cdr3_nt: TGTGCCCCCAGCTTGGACGGGAGGGCCGACACCGGGGAGCTGTTTTTT
cdr3_length: 16; d_call: .; clone_size: .; j_call: TRBJ2-1; v_call: TRBV25-1; cdr3_aa: CASSEYAQAPLDEQFF; cdr3_nt: TGTGCCAGCAGTGAATATGCCCAGGCCCCGTTGGATGAGCAGTTCTTC
cdr3_length: 15; d_call: .; clone_size: .; j_call: TRBJ2-5; v_call: TRBV28; cdr3_aa: CASSVRDNWQETQYF; cdr3_nt: TGTGCCAGCAGTGTTCGGGACAATTGGCAAGAGACCCAGTACTTC
cdr3_length: 15; d_call: TRBD1; clone_size: .; j_call: TRBJ1-1; v_call: TRBV27; cdr3_aa: CASSLSHPTGEEAFF; cdr3_nt: TGTGCCAGCAGTTTATCCCACCCGACAGGGGAGGAAGCTTTCTTT
cdr3_length: 15; d_call: .; clone_size: .; j_call: TRBJ1-4; v_call: TRBV4-1; cdr3_aa: CASSQAGARGEKLFF; cdr3_nt: TGCGCCAGCAGCCAAGCCGGGGCGCGGGGCGAAAAACTGTTTTTT
cdr3_length: 15; d_call: .; clone_size: .; j_call: TRBJ2-2; v_call: TRBV6-5; cdr3_aa: CASSYRGGNTGELFF; cdr3_nt: TGTGCCAGCAGCTACAGAGGGGGTAACACCGGGGAGCTGTTTTTT
cdr3_length: 14; d_call: TRBD2; clone_size: once; j_call: TRBJ2-5; v_call: TRBV6-6; cdr3_aa: CASRGTSGKETQYF; cdr3_nt: TGTGCCAGCAGGGGGACTAGCGGGAAAGAGACCCAGTACTTC
cdr3_length: 15; d_call: .; clone_size: few; j_call: TRBJ2-7; v_call: TRBV27; cdr3_aa: CASSPRGGASYEQYF; cdr3_nt: TGTGCCAGCAGTCCCCGCGGCGGCGCGTCCTACGAGCAGTACTTC
cdr3_length: 15; d_call: .; clone_size: few; j_call: TRBJ1-5; v_call: TRBV4-1; cdr3_aa: CASSQESLTNQPQHF; cdr3_nt: TGCGCCAGCAGCCAAGAAAGTCTGACAAATCAGCCCCAGCATTTT
cdr3_length: 12; d_call: TRBD1; clone_size: .; j_call: TRBJ2-3; v_call: TRBV6-5; cdr3_aa: CATRQGSDTQYF; cdr3_nt: TGTGCCACACGACAGGGTTCGGATACGCAGTATTTT
cdr3_length: 18; d_call: TRBD2; clone_size: once; j_call: TRBJ2-7; v_call: TRBV23-1; cdr3_aa: CASSQFRTSGRNISEQYF; cdr3_nt: TGCGCCAGCAGTCAATTTCGGACTAGCGGGAGAAATATCTCCGAGCAGTACTTC
cdr3_length: 13; d_call: TRBD2; clone_size: .; j_call: TRBJ2-7; v_call: TRBV9; cdr3_aa: CASSVGTSHEQYF; cdr3_nt: TGTGCCAGCAGCGTAGGGACTAGCCACGAGCAGTACTTC
cdr3_length: 15; d_call: TRBD1; clone_size: .; j_call: TRBJ2-1; v_call: TRBV7-3; cdr3_aa: CASSWGQSSYNEQFF; cdr3_nt: TGTGCCAGCAGCTGGGGACAGTCCTCCTACAATGAGCAGTTCTTC
cdr3_length: 13; d_call: .; clone_size: few; j_call: TRBJ1-2; v_call: TRBV12-3/TRBV12-4; cdr3_aa: CASNLGAGNGYTF; cdr3_nt: TGTGCCAGCAACCTCGGGGCGGGGAATGGCTACACCTTC